This T cell receptor (beta chain) stems from a study of OX40 agonist ivuxolimab in advanced cancers. Points on this clone: The antigen remains unidentified.

There are 13 residues in the CDR3. Trimming cost V 0 bases and J 12 bases, with 12 bases left between them. Germline V gene data show CDR1 as MNHNS and CDR2 as SASEGT. Notes on the study in general: The 0.1-3.0 mg/kg partial responders had among the lowest clonal expansion. Clones of CD4+ and CD8+ blood T cells grew by week 6 at doses of 0.1 to 3.0 mg/kg. It was also the case that some nonresponders had low normalized T-cell clonal expansion.

Sequencing was performed with immunoSEQ multiplex PCR; in TCRdb, only in-frame clones are kept and a portion is missing. The sample lists tens of thousands of clones, roughly 86% occurring once. Autoimmune disease history or systemic immunosuppression meant exclusion. J is TRBJ2-1 and V is TRBV6-1; D is unresolved. This sample comprised CD4+ or CD8+ T cells sorted from blood, obtained in a trial of the OX40 agonist ivuxolimab. This TCR was sampled from an adult with an advanced solid tumor such as melanoma, head and neck, liver or kidney cancer. CDR3 in DNA: TGTGCCAGCAGTGAAGCAGGACCGATCGGGCAGTTCTTC. Its translation is CASSEAGPIGQFF.